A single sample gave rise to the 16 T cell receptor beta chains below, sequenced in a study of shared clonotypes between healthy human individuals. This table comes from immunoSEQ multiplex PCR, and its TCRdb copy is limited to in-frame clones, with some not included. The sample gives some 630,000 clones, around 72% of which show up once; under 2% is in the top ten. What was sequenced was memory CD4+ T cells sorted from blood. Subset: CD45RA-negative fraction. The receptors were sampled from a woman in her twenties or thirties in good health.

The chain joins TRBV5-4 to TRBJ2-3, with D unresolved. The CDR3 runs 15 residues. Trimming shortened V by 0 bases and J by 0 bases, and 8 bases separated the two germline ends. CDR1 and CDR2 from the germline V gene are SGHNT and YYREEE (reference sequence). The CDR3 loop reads CASSLAGTSTDTQYF. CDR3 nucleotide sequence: TGTGCCAGCAGCTTGGCGGGCACGAGCACAGATACGCAGTATTTT.

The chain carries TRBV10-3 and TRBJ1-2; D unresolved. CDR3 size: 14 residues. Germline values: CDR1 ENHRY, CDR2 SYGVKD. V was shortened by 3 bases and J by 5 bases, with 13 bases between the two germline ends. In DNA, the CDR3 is TGTGCCATCAGTGATAAAAAGGGTCCGTATGGCTACACCTTC. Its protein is CAISDKKGPYGYTF.

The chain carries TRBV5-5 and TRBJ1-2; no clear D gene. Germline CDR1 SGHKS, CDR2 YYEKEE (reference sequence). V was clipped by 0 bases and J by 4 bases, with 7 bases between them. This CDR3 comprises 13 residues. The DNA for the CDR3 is TGTGCCAGCAGCTTGGACCCAGGCTATGGCTACACCTTC. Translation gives CASSLDPGYGYTF.

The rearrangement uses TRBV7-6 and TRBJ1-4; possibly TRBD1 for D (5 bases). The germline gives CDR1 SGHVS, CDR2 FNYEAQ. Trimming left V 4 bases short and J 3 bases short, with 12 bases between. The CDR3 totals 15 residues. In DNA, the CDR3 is TGTGCCAGCAGCTCATCCGGGGGATCTAATGAAAAACTGTTTTTT. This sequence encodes CASSSSGGSNEKLFF. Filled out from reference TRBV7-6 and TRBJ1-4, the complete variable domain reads GAGVSQSPRYKVTKRGQDVALRCDPISGHVSLYWYRQALGQGPEFLTYFNYEAQQDKSGLPNDRFSAERPEGSISTLTIQRTEQRDSAMYRCASSSSGGSNEKLFFGSGTQLSVL.

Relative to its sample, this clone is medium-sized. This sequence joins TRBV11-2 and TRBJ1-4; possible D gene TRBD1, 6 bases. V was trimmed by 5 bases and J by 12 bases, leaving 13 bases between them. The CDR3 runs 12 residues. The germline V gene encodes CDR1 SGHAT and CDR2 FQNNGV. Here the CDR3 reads CASSETGLQLFF. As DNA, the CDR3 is TGTGCCAGCAGCGAGACAGGTTTACAACTGTTTTTT.

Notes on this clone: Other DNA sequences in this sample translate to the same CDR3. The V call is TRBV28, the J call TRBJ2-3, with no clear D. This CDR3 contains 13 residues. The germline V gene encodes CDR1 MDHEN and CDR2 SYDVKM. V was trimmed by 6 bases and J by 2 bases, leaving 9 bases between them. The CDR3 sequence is CASRSGSTDTQYF. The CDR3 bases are TGTGCCAGCAGGAGTGGATCCACAGATACGCAGTATTTT.

The CDR3 DNA reads as TGCAGCGTCCTCCGGGGCGGCAGCTCCTACGAGCAGTACTTC. Its translation is CSVLRGGSSYEQYF. V gene TRBV29-1 combines with J gene TRBJ2-5; D tentatively reads TRBD1 or TRBD2 (5 bases each). The J call may be incorrect, as the DNA end agrees better with TRBJ2-7. This CDR3 spans 14 amino acids. Germline V CDR1 and CDR2: SQVTM, ANQGSEA.

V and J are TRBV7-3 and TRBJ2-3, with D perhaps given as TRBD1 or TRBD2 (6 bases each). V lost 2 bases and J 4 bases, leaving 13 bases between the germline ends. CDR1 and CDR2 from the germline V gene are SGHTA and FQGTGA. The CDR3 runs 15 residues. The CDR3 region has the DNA TGTGCCAGCAGCTTAGGACAGTGGGAGGCAGATACGCAGTATTTT. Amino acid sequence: CASSLGQWEADTQYF.

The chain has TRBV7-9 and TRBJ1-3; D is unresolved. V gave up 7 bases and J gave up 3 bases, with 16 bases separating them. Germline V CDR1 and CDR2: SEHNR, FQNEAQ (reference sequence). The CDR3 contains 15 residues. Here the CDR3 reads CASIRSGSRGNTIYF. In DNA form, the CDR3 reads TGTGCCAGCATCAGGTCGGGGAGTCGTGGAAACACCATATATTTT.

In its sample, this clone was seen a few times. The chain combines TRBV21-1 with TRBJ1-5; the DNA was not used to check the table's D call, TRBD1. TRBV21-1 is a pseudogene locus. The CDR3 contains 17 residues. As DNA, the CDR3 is TGTGCCAGCAGCAAAGTTGTACAGGGGAGCGGCAATCAGCCCCAGCATTTT. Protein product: CASSKVVQGSGNQPQHF.

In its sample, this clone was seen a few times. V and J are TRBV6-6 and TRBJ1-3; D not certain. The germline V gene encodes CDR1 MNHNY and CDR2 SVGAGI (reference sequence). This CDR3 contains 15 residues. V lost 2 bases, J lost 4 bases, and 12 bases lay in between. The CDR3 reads CASSYKLGPGNTIYF. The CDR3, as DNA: TGTGCCAGCAGTTACAAATTAGGGCCCGGAAACACCATATATTTT.

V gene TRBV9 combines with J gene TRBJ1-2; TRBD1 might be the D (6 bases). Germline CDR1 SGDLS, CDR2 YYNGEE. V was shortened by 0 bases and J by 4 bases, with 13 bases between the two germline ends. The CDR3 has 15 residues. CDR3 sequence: CASSVEVGGAYGYTF. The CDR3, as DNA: TGTGCCAGCAGCGTAGAAGTGGGGGGCGCCTATGGCTACACCTTC.

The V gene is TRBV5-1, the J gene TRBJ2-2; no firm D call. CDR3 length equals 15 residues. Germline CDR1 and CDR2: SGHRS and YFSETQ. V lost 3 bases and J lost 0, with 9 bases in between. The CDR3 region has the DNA TGCGCCAGCAGCTCATACTCAACGAACACCGGGGAGCTGTTTTTT. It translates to CASSSYSTNTGELFF.

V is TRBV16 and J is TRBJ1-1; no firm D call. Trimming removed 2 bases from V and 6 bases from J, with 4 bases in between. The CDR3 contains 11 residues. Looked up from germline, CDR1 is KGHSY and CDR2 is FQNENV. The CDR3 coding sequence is TGTGCCAGCAGCCAAGGTTCTGAAGCTTTCTTT. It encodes CASSQGSEAFF.

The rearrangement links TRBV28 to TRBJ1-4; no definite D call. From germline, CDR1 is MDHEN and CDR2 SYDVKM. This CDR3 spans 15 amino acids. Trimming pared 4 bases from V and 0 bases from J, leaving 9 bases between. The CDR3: CASSSAGATNEKLFF. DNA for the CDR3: TGTGCCAGCAGTTCCGCCGGTGCAACTAATGAAAAACTGTTTTTT.

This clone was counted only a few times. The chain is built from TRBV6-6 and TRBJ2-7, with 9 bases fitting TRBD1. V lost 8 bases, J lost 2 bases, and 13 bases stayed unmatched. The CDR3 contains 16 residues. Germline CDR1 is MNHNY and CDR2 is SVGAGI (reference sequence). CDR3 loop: CASSKVRDRVPYEQYF. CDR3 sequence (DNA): TGTGCCAGCTCTAAAGTCCGGGACAGGGTTCCCTACGAGCAGTACTTC.